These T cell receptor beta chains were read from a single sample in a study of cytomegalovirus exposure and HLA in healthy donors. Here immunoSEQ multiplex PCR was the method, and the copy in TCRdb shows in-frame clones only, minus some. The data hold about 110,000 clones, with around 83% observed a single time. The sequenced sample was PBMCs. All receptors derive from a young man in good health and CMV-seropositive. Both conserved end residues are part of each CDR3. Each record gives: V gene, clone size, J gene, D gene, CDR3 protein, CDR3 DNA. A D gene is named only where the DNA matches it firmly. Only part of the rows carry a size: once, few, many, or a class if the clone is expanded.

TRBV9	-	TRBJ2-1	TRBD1	CASSAGTGTYNEQFF	TGTGCCAGCAGCGCCGGGACAGGGACCTACAATGAGCAGTTCTTC
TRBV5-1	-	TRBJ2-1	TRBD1	CASSSGTGGYNEQFF	TGCGCCAGCAGCTCCGGGACAGGGGGCTACAATGAGCAGTTCTTC
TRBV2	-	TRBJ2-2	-	CASTLLTGEGELFF	TGTGCCAGCACTCTACTGACGGGGGAGGGGGAGCTGTTTTTT
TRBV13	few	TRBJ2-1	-	CASSMQGTGFDEQFF	TGTGCCAGCAGCATGCAGGGTACTGGTTTCGATGAGCAGTTCTTC
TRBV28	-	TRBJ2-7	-	CASREGKRYEQYF	TGTGCCAGCAGGGAGGGAAAGCGGTACGAGCAGTACTTC
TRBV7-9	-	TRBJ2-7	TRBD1	CASSLARDRASYEQYF	TGTGCCAGCAGCTTAGCAAGGGACAGGGCCTCCTACGAGCAGTACTTC
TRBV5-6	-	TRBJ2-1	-	CASSDIEPGYIEQFF	TGTGCCAGCAGCGATATCGAGCCCGGGTATATTGAGCAGTTCTTC
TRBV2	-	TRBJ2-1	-	CASSEWSGSHEQFF	TGTGCCAGCAGTGAATGGTCGGGGAGCCATGAGCAGTTCTTC
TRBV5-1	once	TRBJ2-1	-	CASSLSTSSYNEQFF	TGCGCCAGCAGCTTATCGACTAGCTCCTACAATGAGCAGTTCTTC
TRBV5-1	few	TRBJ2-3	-	CASSLDIGADTQYF	TGCGCCAGCAGCTTGGACATCGGAGCAGATACGCAGTATTTT
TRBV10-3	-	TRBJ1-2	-	CAISEVYSLSQGGNYGYTF	TGTGCCATCAGTGAGGTGTACAGCTTATCTCAAGGGGGTAACTATGGCTACACCTTC
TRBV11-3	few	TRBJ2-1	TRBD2	CASSQTSGGGGEQFF	TGTGCCAGCAGCCAGACTAGCGGGGGAGGTGGTGAGCAGTTCTTC
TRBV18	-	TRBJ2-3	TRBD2	CASSRFLAGGQGTDTQYF	TGTGCCAGCTCACGGTTCCTAGCGGGGGGCCAGGGCACAGATACGCAGTATTTT
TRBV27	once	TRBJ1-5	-	CASSQDSNQPQHF	TGTGCCAGCAGCCAGGATAGCAATCAGCCCCAGCATTTT
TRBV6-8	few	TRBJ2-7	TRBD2	CASSYSMITSGGLPYEQYF	TGTGCCAGCAGTTACTCGATGATTACTAGCGGGGGGTTACCCTACGAGCAGTACTTC
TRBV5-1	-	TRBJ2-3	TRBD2	CASSPGRAGGLDTQYF	TGCGCCAGCAGCCCTGGCAGGGCGGGAGGGCTGGATACGCAGTATTTT
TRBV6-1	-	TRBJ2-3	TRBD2	CASSEGTSGLASTDTQYF	TGTGCCAGCAGTGAAGGGACTAGCGGGTTAGCTAGCACAGATACGCAGTATTTT
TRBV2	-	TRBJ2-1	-	CASSSNSGYNEQFF	TGTGCCAGCAGTTCAAATAGCGGCTACAATGAGCAGTTCTTC
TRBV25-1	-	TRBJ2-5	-	CASSESGFQETQYF	TGTGCCAGCAGTGAATCGGGGTTCCAAGAGACCCAGTACTTC
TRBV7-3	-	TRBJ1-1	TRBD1	CASSKGTGGTEAFF	TGTGCCAGCAGCAAGGGTACAGGGGGTACTGAAGCTTTCTTT
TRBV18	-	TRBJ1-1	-	CASSPFAVNTEAFF	TGTGCCAGCTCACCATTCGCAGTGAACACTGAAGCTTTCTTT
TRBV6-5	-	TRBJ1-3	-	CASSYGQISGNTIYF	TGTGCCAGCAGTTACGGACAAATCTCTGGAAACACCATATATTTT
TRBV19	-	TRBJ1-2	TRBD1	CASRPGQGRREGYTF	TGTGCCAGTAGACCGGGACAGGGGCGTCGGGAGGGCTACACCTTC
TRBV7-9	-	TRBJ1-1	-	CASTNGEAMNTEAFF	TGTGCCAGCACCAACGGGGAGGCTATGAACACTGAAGCTTTCTTT